This TCR beta chain comes out of a study of cytomegalovirus exposure and HLA in healthy donors. Vbeta (60) and Jbeta (13) primers were used in the PCR. Repertoires were generated with immunoSEQ multiplex PCR, while TCRdb's copy carries only in-frame clones and drops some. The table records roughly 80,000 clones, 78% of them present only once. From germline, CDR1 is SGHTS and CDR2 YDEGEE. This CDR3 comprises 15 residues. V was shortened by 3 bases and J by 5 bases, with 17 bases between the two germline ends. This receptor was identified in a man aged 40-49 years in good health and CMV-seronegative. V and J are TRBV5-8 and TRBJ1-1; D possibly corresponds to TRBD1 (5 bases). The sequencing input was PBMCs. CDR3 sequence reads: CASSSPGGWGTEAFF. CDR3 sequence (DNA): TGTGCCAGCAGCTCCCCGGGGGGTTGGGGGACTGAAGCTTTCTTT.